The rows below give T cell receptor beta chains drawn from one sample of a study of control samples from healthy donors and cancer patients. The table came from immunoSEQ multiplex PCR; TCRdb's copy has only in-frame clones and leaves some out. This table has about 75,000 clones, 90% to 95% appearing once. The sample was blood. The receptors originated from a woman between 40 and 50 years old in good health. Both conserved end residues are part of each CDR3. Each record gives: J gene, V gene, clone size, D gene, CDR3 protein, CDR3 DNA. D genes are given only for firm matches. Clone size is stated in some rows and not others, as once, few, many or a class when expanded.

>TRBJ1-2|TRBV7-2|NA|NA
CASSPGNWDYGYTF
TGTGCCAGCAGCCCGGGAAATTGGGACTATGGCTACACCTTC
>TRBJ1-2|TRBV4-3|NA|NA
CASSQEPVNYGYTF
TGCGCCAGCAGCCAAGAGCCGGTCAACTATGGCTACACCTTC
>TRBJ2-3|TRBV9|NA|TRBD2
CASSVGVAGGPTDTQYF
TGTGCCAGCAGCGTAGGGGTCGCGGGGGGTCCCACAGATACGCAGTATTTT
>TRBJ2-5|TRBV2|NA|NA
CASSENGGEETQYF
TGTGCCAGCAGTGAAAACGGCGGGGAAGAGACCCAGTACTTC
>TRBJ2-1|TRBV5-4|NA|TRBD2
CASSLGLLAGALDEQFF
TGTGCCAGCAGCTTGGGTCTGCTAGCGGGGGCGCTCGATGAGCAGTTCTTC
>TRBJ2-1|TRBV15|NA|NA
CATSRDSHEQFF
TGTGCCACCAGCAGAGACAGCCATGAGCAGTTCTTC
>TRBJ1-4|TRBV5-5|NA|NA
CASSTLTNEKLFF
TGTGCCAGCAGCACCCTGACTAATGAAAAACTGTTTTTT
>TRBJ2-2|TRBV13|NA|TRBD1
CASARRGGAGELFF
TGTGCCAGCGCCCGGAGAGGGGGCGCTGGGGAGCTGTTTTTT
>TRBJ2-1|TRBV23-1|once|NA
CASSQGQYNEQFF
TGCGCCAGCAGTCAAGGCCAGTACAATGAGCAGTTCTTC
>TRBJ2-1|TRBV2|NA|TRBD1
CASSIGQGAYNEQFF
TGTGCCAGCAGTATTGGACAGGGGGCTTACAATGAGCAGTTCTTC
>TRBJ1-6|TRBV15|few|NA
CATSRADEGSSPLHF
TGTGCCACCAGCAGAGCCGACGAGGGGAGTTCACCCCTCCACTTT
>TRBJ2-3|TRBV9|NA|NA
CASSVKRTDTQYF
TGTGCCAGCAGCGTAAAGCGGACGGATACGCAGTATTTT
>TRBJ1-1|TRBV28|NA|TRBD1
CASSPLGQLRNTEAFF
TGTGCCAGCAGTCCCCTGGGACAGCTTAGGAACACTGAAGCTTTCTTT
>TRBJ1-2|TRBV13|NA|TRBD1
CASRSQGVSNYGYTF
TGTGCCAGCAGATCCCAGGGGGTGTCTAACTATGGCTACACCTTC
>TRBJ2-1|TRBV5-1|NA|NA
CASSFGGVFYNEQFF
TGCGCCAGCAGCTTCGGTGGGGTCTTCTACAATGAGCAGTTCTTC
>TRBJ2-1|TRBV7-2|NA|NA
CASSSDLSSYNEQFF
TGTGCCAGCAGCTCCGACTTGAGCTCCTACAATGAGCAGTTCTTC
>TRBJ2-5|TRBV4-1|NA|TRBD2
CASSNRTSGSLLVFNQETQYF
TGCGCCAGCAGCAATCGGACTAGCGGTTCCCTCCTGGTATTTAACCAAGAGACCCAGTACTTC
>TRBJ1-2|TRBV7-2|NA|NA
CASSSGAGAIVYTF
TGTGCCAGCAGCTCCGGGGCGGGGGCGATTGTCTACACCTTC
>TRBJ1-2|TRBV7-9|NA|NA
CASSTGAHLQGGYTF
TGTGCCAGCAGCACCGGGGCCCACTTACAGGGCGGCTACACCTTC